This T cell receptor (beta chain) was sequenced in a study of cytomegalovirus exposure and HLA in healthy donors. In the PCR, 60 Vbeta and 13 Jbeta primers were used. Here immunoSEQ multiplex PCR was the method, and the copy in TCRdb shows in-frame clones only, minus some. The sample yields approximately 210,000 clones, 75% to 85% seen once. Germline V lookup: CDR1 KGHSH, CDR2 LQKENI. The CDR3 is made up of 14 amino acids. Between the trimmed V and J ends, which lost 4 bases and 1 base, there was a span of 10 bases. V gene TRBV18 combines with J gene TRBJ1-1, with TRBD1 as a possible D gene (6 bases). The clonotype originates from a woman aged 50 to 60 in good health and CMV-seronegative. The sequenced material came from PBMCs. The CDR3 spells CASSLQQGNTEAFF. The CDR3 nucleotides read TGTGCCAGCTCACTGCAACAGGGGAACACTGAAGCTTTCTTT.